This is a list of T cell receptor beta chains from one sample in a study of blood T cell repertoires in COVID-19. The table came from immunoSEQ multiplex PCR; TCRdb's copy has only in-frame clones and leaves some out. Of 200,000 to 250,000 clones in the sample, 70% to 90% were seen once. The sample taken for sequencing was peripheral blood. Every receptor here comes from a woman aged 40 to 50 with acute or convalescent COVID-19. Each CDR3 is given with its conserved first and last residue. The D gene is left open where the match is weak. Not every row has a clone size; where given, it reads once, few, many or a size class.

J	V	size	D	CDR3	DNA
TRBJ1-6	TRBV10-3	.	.	CAIRSEAKNSPLHF	TGTGCCATCCGCTCGGAGGCGAAGAATTCACCCCTCCACTTT
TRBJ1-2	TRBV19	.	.	CASSMSPGRGYGYTF	TGTGCCAGTAGTATGAGCCCGGGCAGGGGATATGGCTACACCTTC
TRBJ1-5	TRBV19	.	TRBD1	CASSWDRAGNQPQHF	TGTGCCAGTAGTTGGGACAGGGCTGGCAATCAGCCCCAGCATTTT
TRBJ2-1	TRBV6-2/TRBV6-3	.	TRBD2	CASSYSKASGGPGLYYNEQFF	TGTGCCAGCAGTTACTCGAAGGCTAGCGGGGGGCCCGGATTATACTACAATGAGCAGTTCTTC
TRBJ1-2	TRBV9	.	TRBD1	CASSPDGTAHDGYTF	TGTGCCAGCAGCCCCGACGGGACAGCACATGATGGCTACACCTTC
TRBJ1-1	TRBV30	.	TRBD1	CAWRARTGQVEAFF	TGTGCCTGGAGGGCCCGGACAGGCCAAGTAGAAGCTTTCTTT
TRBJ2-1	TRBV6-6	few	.	CASKLGSNEQFF	TGTGCCAGCAAACTAGGGTCTAATGAGCAGTTCTTC
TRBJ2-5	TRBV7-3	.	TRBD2	CASSLAGGPEETQYF	TGTGCCAGCAGCTTAGCGGGGGGCCCGGAAGAGACCCAGTACTTC
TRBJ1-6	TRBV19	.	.	CASSMQVRTAGLNSPLHF	TGTGCCAGTAGTATGCAGGTGCGGACAGCCGGCCTTAATTCACCCCTCCACTTT
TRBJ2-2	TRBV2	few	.	CASRSPGDTGELFF	TGTGCCAGCAGGAGCCCGGGGGACACCGGGGAGCTGTTTTTT
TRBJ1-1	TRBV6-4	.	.	CASRLRDGGSNTEAFF	TGTGCCAGCAGACTCCGGGACGGGGGATCGAACACTGAAGCTTTCTTT
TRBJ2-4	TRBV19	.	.	CASSIGGGWTKNIQYF	TGTGCCAGTAGTATAGGGGGAGGCTGGACCAAAAACATTCAGTACTTC
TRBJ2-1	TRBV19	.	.	CASRPLGASYNEQFF	TGTGCCAGTAGACCCCTAGGGGCCTCCTACAATGAGCAGTTCTTC
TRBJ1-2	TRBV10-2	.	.	CASTGAGDGYTF	TGCGCCAGCACAGGGGCAGGGGACGGCTACACCTTC
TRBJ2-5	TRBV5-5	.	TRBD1	CASTRTGAGETQYF	TGTGCCAGCACCAGGACAGGGGCAGGAGAGACCCAGTACTTC
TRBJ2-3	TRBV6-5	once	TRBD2	CASSLLAGRGDTQYF	TGTGCCAGCAGCTTACTAGCGGGGCGCGGGGATACGCAGTATTTT
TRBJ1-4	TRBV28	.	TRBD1	CASSPHTGGGEKLFF	TGTGCCAGCAGTCCCCATACAGGGGGAGGTGAAAAACTGTTTTTT
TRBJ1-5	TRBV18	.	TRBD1	CASSPLDREGQPQHF	TGTGCCAGCTCACCTCTGGACAGGGAAGGTCAGCCCCAGCATTTT
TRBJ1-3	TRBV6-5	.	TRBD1	CASSSTGGTGNTIYF	TGTGCCAGCAGTTCGACAGGGGGCACTGGAAACACCATATATTTT
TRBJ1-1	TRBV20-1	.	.	CSAPSGTEAFF	TGCAGTGCTCCTTCAGGCACTGAAGCTTTCTTT
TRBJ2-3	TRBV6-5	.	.	CASSREDTQYF	TGTGCCAGCAGCCGGGAGGATACGCAGTATTTT
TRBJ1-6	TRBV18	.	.	CASSPTRGYNSPLHF	TGTGCCAGCTCACCAACAAGGGGGTATAATTCACCCCTCCACTTT
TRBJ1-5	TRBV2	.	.	CASSTGGTPTGNQPQHF	TGTGCCAGCAGTACCGGAGGGACTCCGACGGGCAATCAGCCCCAGCATTTT
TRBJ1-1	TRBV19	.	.	CASSNGQSNTEAFF	TGTGCCAGTAGTAACGGACAGTCGAACACTGAAGCTTTCTTT
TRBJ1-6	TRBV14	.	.	CASSVDWGSPLHF	TGTGCCAGCAGCGTGGACTGGGGTTCACCCCTCCACTTT
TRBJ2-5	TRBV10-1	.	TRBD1	CASTPGQGQETQYF	TGCGCCAGCACCCCGGGACAGGGACAAGAGACCCAGTACTTC
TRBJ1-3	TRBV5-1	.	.	CASSPHRDSGNTIYF	TGCGCCAGCAGCCCTCACAGAGACTCTGGAAACACCATATATTTT
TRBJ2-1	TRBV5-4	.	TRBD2	CASSLRLAGDPKQFF	TGTGCCAGCAGCTTGCGACTAGCGGGGGACCCAAAGCAGTTCTTC
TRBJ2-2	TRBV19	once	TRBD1	CASRRDSLIYTGELFF	TGTGCCAGTAGGAGGGACAGCTTGATTTACACCGGGGAGCTGTTTTTT
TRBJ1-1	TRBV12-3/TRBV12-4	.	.	CASSFSGTEAFF	TGTGCCAGCAGTTTCTCAGGTACTGAAGCTTTCTTT
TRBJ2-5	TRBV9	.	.	CASSVGDRQETQYF	TGTGCCAGCAGCGTAGGTGACAGGCAAGAGACCCAGTACTTC
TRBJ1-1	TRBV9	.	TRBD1	CASSQGTALGAFF	TGTGCCAGCAGTCAGGGGACAGCCCTTGGGGCTTTCTTT
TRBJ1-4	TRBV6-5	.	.	CASSYSGGRGEKLFF	TGTGCCAGCAGTTACTCGGGGGGTCGGGGAGAAAAACTGTTTTTT
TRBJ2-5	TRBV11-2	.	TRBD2	CASSLGLADIQETQYF	TGTGCCAGCAGCCTTGGACTAGCGGATATCCAAGAGACCCAGTACTTC
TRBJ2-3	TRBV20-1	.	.	CSAIWRDTQYF	TGCAGTGCTATTTGGAGAGATACGCAGTATTTT
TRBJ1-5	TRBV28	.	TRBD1	CASSPTGDTNQPQHF	TGTGCCAGCAGCCCTACAGGGGATACAAATCAGCCCCAGCATTTT
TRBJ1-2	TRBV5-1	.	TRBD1	CASSQTRDSRTF	TGCGCCAGCAGCCAAACAAGGGACAGCCGAACCTTC